Following are 21 T cell receptor beta chains from one sample sequenced in a study of T-cell memory formation after mild COVID-19. TCRdb reanalysed the 5' RACE reads using MiXCR and keeps one entry per CDR3 protein. The sample has under 150,000 distinct CDR3 sequences; 22% are singletons. The sequencing input was PBMCs or a T cell subset sorted from them (not recorded which). The receptor source for this set is a man between 18 and 29 years old who had mild COVID-19 (a few samples of this study predate the infection). Cell type and time point are not known.

This clonotype was seen only a few times. V usage is TRBV7-9 and J usage is TRBJ1-1, with D possibly TRBD1 on 5 matching bases. The germline V gene encodes CDR1 SEHNR and CDR2 FQNEAQ (reference sequence). This CDR3 has 14 residues. The CDR3, as DNA: TGTGCAGTTGGGGCAGGGATATCGAACACTGAAGCTTTCTTT. It encodes CAVGAGISNTEAFF.

This chain uses TRBV7-2 with TRBJ2-7, with a tentative D call TRBD2 (6 bases). Deletions cut 5 bases from V and 0 bases from J, with 11 bases between. Germline V gives CDR1 SGHTA, CDR2 FQGNSA. The CDR3 length is 14 residues. The CDR3 DNA is TGTGCCAGCAGCCATAGCGGAAGCTCCTACGAGCAGTACTTC. It yields the protein CASSHSGSSYEQYF. Variable domain in full (rest from reference TRBV7-2 and TRBJ2-7): GAGVSQSPSNKVTEKGKDVELRCDPISGHTALYWYRQSLGQGLEFLIYFQGNSAPDKSGLPSDRFSAERTGGSVSTLTIQRTQQEDSAVYLCASSHSGSSYEQYFGPGTRLTVT.

This clonotype appeared a few times. The V call is TRBV29-1, the J call TRBJ2-2; 8 positions agree with TRBD1. The CDR3 runs 14 residues. CDR1 and CDR2 from the germline V gene are SQVTM and ANQGSEA. V lost 2 bases and J lost 3; bases outside the gene matches: 2. This CDR3 is CSVESGGYTGELFF. The CDR3 nucleotides are TGCAGCGTTGAATCAGGGGGCTACACCGGGGAGCTGTTTTTT.

The chain recombines TRBV4-1 with TRBJ2-1; TRBD2 matches 15 bases. Losses at the gene ends were 4 bases for V and 6 bases for J; bases not matched to a gene: 7. CDR1 and CDR2 from the germline V gene are MGHRA and YSYEKL. CDR3 length: 17 residues. CDR3 nucleotide sequence: TGCGCCAGCAGCCGCGGACTAGCGGGGGGGACGGGCAATGAGCAGTTCTTC. Protein: CASSRGLAGGTGNEQFF.

This clonotype was detected only a few times. This chain uses TRBV5-1 with TRBJ2-1, with D tentatively TRBD2 (6 bases). The CDR3 has 13 residues. In germline, CDR1 is SGHRS, CDR2 YFSETQ. Trimming shortened V by 7 bases and J by 8 bases, and 16 bases separated the two germline ends. CDR3 region: CASRDGGLDEQFF. CDR3 in DNA: TGCGCCAGCCGGGACGGAGGGTTGGATGAGCAGTTCTTC.

This clonotype occurred a few times. V is TRBV4-1 and J is TRBJ1-5, with unresolved D. Trimming removed 0 bases at V and 5 bases at J, with 14 bases between. In germline, CDR1 is MGHRA, CDR2 YSYEKL. There are 16 residues in the CDR3. The CDR3 region is CASSQDPTWEDQPQHF. CDR3 DNA: TGCGCCAGCAGCCAAGATCCGACATGGGAAGATCAGCCCCAGCATTTT.

J is TRBJ1-2 and V is TRBV7-9; D is unclear. Trimming took 6 bases from V and 5 from J, leaving 22 bases between them. CDR3 length: 16 residues. The germline gives CDR1 SEHNR, CDR2 FQNEAQ (reference sequence). This chain's CDR3 is CASRGGSPVVPYGYTF. The CDR3 DNA is TGTGCCAGCAGGGGAGGGTCCCCGGTCGTGCCTTATGGCTACACCTTC.

This clonotype turned up a few times. The chain joins TRBV20-1 to TRBJ2-3, with D possibly called TRBD1 or TRBD2 (5 bases each). CDR3 length equals 13 residues. Trimming cost V 1 base and J 3 bases, with 8 bases left between them. Germline loops: CDR1 DFQATT, CDR2 SNEGSKA (reference sequence). The DNA for the CDR3 is TGCAGTGCTAGAGCGAGGGGAACAGATACGCAGTATTTT. It specifies CSARARGTDTQYF.

V gene TRBV7-9 combines with J gene TRBJ1-5, with 7 bases that match TRBD1. The V segment lost 5 bases and the J segment 3 bases; nucleotides outside the gene matches: 1. The CDR3 has 13 amino acids. Germline loops: CDR1 SEHNR, CDR2 FQNEAQ (reference sequence). The CDR3 DNA follows: TGTGCCAGCAGCGGGACAGTCAATCAGCCCCAGCATTTT. Residues: CASSGTVNQPQHF.

The rearrangement links TRBV5-6 to TRBJ2-2; D uncertain. V lost 6 bases to trimming and J lost 6 bases, with 15 bases between them. Germline assignment: CDR1 SGHDT and CDR2 YYEEEE. This CDR3 region has 14 residues. CDR3 DNA sequence: TGTGCCAGCAAGCCAATGACGAGGCCCGGGGAGCTGTTTTTT. It encodes CASKPMTRPGELFF.

V usage is TRBV24-1 and J usage is TRBJ2-5; possibly TRBD2 for D (5 bases). This CDR3 contains 14 residues. Germline V CDR1 and CDR2: KGHDR, SFDVKD. Trimming left V 2 bases short and J 5 bases short, with 11 bases between. The CDR3 protein is CATSDWGEEETQYF. As DNA, the CDR3 is TGTGCCACCAGTGATTGGGGAGAGGAGGAGACCCAGTACTTC.

The chain is built from TRBV29-1 and TRBJ2-1; TRBD1 agrees at 8 bases. The CDR3 contains 14 residues. The junction had 11 bases not matched to a gene; V was cut back by 4 bases and J by 9 bases. Germline lookup yields CDR1 SQVTM and CDR2 ANQGSEA. The CDR3 region is CSVVPRGLEGEQFF. In nucleotides, the CDR3 is TGCAGCGTTGTCCCCAGGGGGCTAGAGGGTGAGCAGTTCTTC.

This chain joins TRBV6-5 and TRBJ2-5, with 8 nucleotides matching TRBD1. This CDR3 has 16 residues. CDR1 MNHEY and CDR2 SVGAGI come from the germline V gene. The V gene end was trimmed by 0 bases and the J gene end by 5 bases; junction bases not matched to a gene: 8. DNA of the CDR3: TGTGCCAGCAGTTACTCGAAACAGGGGGTAACGGAGACCCAGTACTTC. The encoded protein is CASSYSKQGVTETQYF.

This clonotype is a singleton in its sample. V usage is TRBV2 and J usage is TRBJ2-2; 8 positions match TRBD1. Germline CDR1 and CDR2: SNHLY and FYNNEI. This CDR3 is built from 17 residues. V shed 5 bases, J shed 1 base, and the junction held 9 bases outside the gene matches. The CDR3 spells CASSTLRDRRNTGELFF. CDR3 nucleotides: TGTGCCAGCAGTACACTCAGGGACAGGAGGAACACCGGGGAGCTGTTTTTT.

This chain joins TRBV12-3 or TRBV12-4 and TRBJ1-5; D may be TRBD1 (5 bases). V was cut by 8 bases and J by 3 bases, with 11 bases left in between. The CDR3 runs 13 residues. CDR3 sequence reads: CASGWTSNQPQHF. CDR3 nucleotides: TGTGCCAGCGGTTGGACATCCAATCAGCCCCAGCATTTT.

V is TRBV7-6 and J is TRBJ2-7, with 8 bases matching TRBD1. CDR1 and CDR2 from the germline V gene are SGHVS and FNYEAQ. The J segment lost 5 bases and the V segment lost 4 bases, leaving 10 bases of the junction unmatched. The CDR3 contains 15 residues. CDR3 in DNA: TGTGCCAGCAGCTCGACACGACAGGGGATGGACGAGCAGTACTTC. Translated, it gives CASSSTRQGMDEQYF.

This sequence joins TRBV2 and TRBJ1-2, with a tentative D call TRBD1 (6 bases). Germline lookup yields CDR1 SNHLY and CDR2 FYNNEI. The CDR3 is 14 residues long. V lost 6 bases, J lost 7 bases, and 18 bases lay in between. CDR3 nucleotides: TGTGCCAGCAGCCCAAGTACAGGGCCTCTTGGCTACACCTTC. This encodes CASSPSTGPLGYTF.

The J gene is TRBJ2-3, the V gene TRBV7-2; 8 positions agree with TRBD2. The CDR3 contains 17 residues. Germline lookup yields CDR1 SGHTA and CDR2 FQGNSA. J gave up 6 bases and V 4 bases, and 15 bases lay outside the gene matches. CDR3 bases: TGTGCCAGCAGCTCGCCTGGAGCGGGGGCCTTCGGGGATACGCAGTATTTT. This encodes CASSSPGAGAFGDTQYF.

There are a few counts of this clonotype. The gene calls are TRBV5-1 and TRBJ1-1; 7 bases line up with TRBD1. Unmatched junction bases numbered 7, after V lost 4 bases and J lost 1 base. The CDR3 is made up of 15 amino acids. Germline CDR1 is SGHRS and CDR2 is YFSETQ. The CDR3 DNA follows: TGCGCCAGCAGCCTGCACAGGGGAAGGAACACTGAAGCTTTCTTT. Encoded protein: CASSLHRGRNTEAFF.

This clonotype was observed a handful of times. The chain couples TRBV11-2 to TRBJ2-1; TRBD2 matches 13 bases. V lost 3 bases and J lost 8; bases outside the gene matches: 7. Germline CDR1 reads SGHAT; CDR2 reads FQNNGV. The CDR3 totals 16 residues. For the CDR3, the DNA is TGTGCCAGCAGCTTGGGGACTAGCGGGGCTTGGGATGAGCAGTTCTTC. Its translation: CASSLGTSGAWDEQFF.

This clonotype has ten or more counts. CDR3 protein: CASSPRRNMLESYEQYV. The CDR3 bases are TGTGCCAGCAGCCCCCGACGTAATATGTTGGAGTCCTACGAGCAGTACGTC. The chain is built from TRBV6-2 or TRBV6-3 and TRBJ2-7; D remains ambiguous. Trimming removed 6 bases from V and 1 base from J, with 22 bases in between. This CDR3 is 17 amino acids long. Germline V CDR1 and CDR2: MNHEY, SVGEGT.